These T cell receptor beta chains were read from a single sample in a study of vaccination and CD4 T cells after COVID-19. MiXCR, applied by TCRdb to the PCR reads, yields one record per CDR3 protein. This table has under 25,000 distinct CDR3 sequences, about 44% appearing once. No antigens are known for them. The sequencing here drew on CD4+ T cells from blood, cultured in vitro, taken after SARS-CoV-2 vaccination. The source is a human donor who had recovered from COVID-19. Each CDR3 is given with its conserved first and last residue. Each record gives: J gene, V gene, D gene, clone size, CDR3 DNA, CDR3 protein. The D gene is left open where the match is weak. For some rows the clone size is stated as once, few or many, or as a class when expanded; others skip it.

TRBJ1-1 TRBV28 . . TGTGCCAGCAGTTCAGAATCGGACGGGACTGAAGCTTTCTTT CASSSESDGTEAFF
TRBJ1-1 TRBV6-1 . . TGTGCCAGCAGTCCCCGAGGCAGAACCGAAGCTTTCTTT CASSPRGRTEAFF
TRBJ1-2 TRBV2 . . TGTGCCAGCAATCGGGAGGGGCCGGATGGCTACACCTTC CASNREGPDGYTF
TRBJ1-2 TRBV6-1 . few TGTGCCAGCAGTGAAGCCGCGACTTATGGCTACACCTTC CASSEAATYGYTF
TRBJ2-3 TRBV19 . . TGTGCCCATTTGCGGGGTCGCACAGATACGCAGTATTTT CAHLRGRTDTQYF
TRBJ2-3 TRBV5-4 . . TGTGCCAGCACCCCTCCCCTTGGCGGCACAGATACGCAGTATTTT CASTPPLGGTDTQYF
TRBJ2-3 TRBV28 . . TGTGCCAGCAGTTCCAACACAGATACGCAGTATTTT CASSSNTDTQYF
TRBJ1-1 TRBV30 TRBD1 few TGTGCCTGGAATTCCGAGGACAGGGACTCTGAAGCTTTCTTT CAWNSEDRDSEAFF
TRBJ1-1 TRBV20-1 TRBD1 . TGCAGTGCTAGTCGAGGACAGGGGACCACTGAAGCTTTCTTT CSASRGQGTTEAFF
TRBJ2-3 TRBV24-1 . . TGTGCCACCAGTGCCTCGGGACTCCGCACAGATACGCAGTATTTT CATSASGLRTDTQYF
TRBJ1-2 TRBV20-1 TRBD1 . TGCAGTGCTAGAGCCTATTCAGACAGGGTGCGATATGGCTACACCTTC CSARAYSDRVRYGYTF
TRBJ1-2 TRBV19 TRBD1 medium-sized TGTGCCAGTAGCCCTCCCGGGACAGTCTATGGCTACACCTTC CASSPPGTVYGYTF
TRBJ1-1 TRBV5-5 . few TGTGCCAGCAGCGGGGACGGTGTGAACACTGAAGCTTTCTTT CASSGDGVNTEAFF